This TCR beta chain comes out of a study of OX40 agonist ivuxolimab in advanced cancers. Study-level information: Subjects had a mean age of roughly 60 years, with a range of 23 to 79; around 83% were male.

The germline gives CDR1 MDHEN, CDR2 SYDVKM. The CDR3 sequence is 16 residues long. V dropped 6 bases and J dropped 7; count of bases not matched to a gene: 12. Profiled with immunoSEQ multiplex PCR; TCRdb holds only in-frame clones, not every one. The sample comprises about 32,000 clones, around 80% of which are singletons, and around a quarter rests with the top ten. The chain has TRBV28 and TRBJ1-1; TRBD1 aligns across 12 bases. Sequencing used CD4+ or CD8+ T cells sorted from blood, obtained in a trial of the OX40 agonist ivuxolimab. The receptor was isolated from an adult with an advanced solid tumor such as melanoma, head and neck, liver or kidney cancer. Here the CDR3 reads CASSALWGQGAGEAFF. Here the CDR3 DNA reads TGTGCCAGCAGCGCCCTCTGGGGACAGGGGGCGGGTGAAGCTTTCTTT.